Reported below is one TCR beta chain. The antigen is undetermined. Additional DNA sequences in this sample encode the identical CDR3. PCR employed 60 Vbeta and 13 Jbeta primers. Sequenced by immunoSEQ multiplex PCR; TCRdb stores in-frame clones only, minus some. Recorded here are under 200,000 clones; the top ten clones represent 6.5%. The sample comes from a study of cytomegalovirus exposure and HLA in healthy donors. Study outcomes and limitations: Analysis was carried out at a later point, and it linked a missense DCLRE1C variant to TCR beta V- and J-gene trimming.

The J segment lost 5 bases and the V segment lost 1 base, leaving 11 bases of the junction unmatched. The germline V gene has CDR1 SGHDT and CDR2 YYEEEE. The CDR3 runs to 17 residues. This chain joins TRBV5-6 and TRBJ2-3; 9 positions agree with TRBD2. Sequencing input: PBMCs. The receptor's source is a man younger than 40 in good health and CMV-seronegative. CDR3 region: CASSLQILAGSRDTQYF. The DNA for the CDR3 is TGTGCCAGCAGCTTGCAAATTCTAGCGGGGTCGAGAGATACGCAGTATTTT.